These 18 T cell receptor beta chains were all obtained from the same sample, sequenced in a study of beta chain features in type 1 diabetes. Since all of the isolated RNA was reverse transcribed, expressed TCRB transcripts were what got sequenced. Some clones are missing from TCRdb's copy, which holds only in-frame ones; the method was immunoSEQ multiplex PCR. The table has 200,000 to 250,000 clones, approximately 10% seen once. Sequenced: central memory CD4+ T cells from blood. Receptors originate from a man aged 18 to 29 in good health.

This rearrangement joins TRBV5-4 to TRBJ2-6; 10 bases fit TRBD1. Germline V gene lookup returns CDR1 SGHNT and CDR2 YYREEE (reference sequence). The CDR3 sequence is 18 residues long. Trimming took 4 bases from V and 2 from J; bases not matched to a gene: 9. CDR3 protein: CASSPRDRGVTGANVLTF. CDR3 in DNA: TGTGCCAGCAGCCCCCGGGACAGGGGAGTCACTGGGGCCAACGTCCTGACTTTC.

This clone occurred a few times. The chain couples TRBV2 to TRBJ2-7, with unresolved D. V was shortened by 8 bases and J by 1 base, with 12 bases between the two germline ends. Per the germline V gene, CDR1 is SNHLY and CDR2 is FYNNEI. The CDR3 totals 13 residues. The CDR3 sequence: CASGLMHSYEQYF. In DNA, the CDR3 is TGTGCCAGCGGGCTGATGCATTCCTACGAGCAGTACTTC.

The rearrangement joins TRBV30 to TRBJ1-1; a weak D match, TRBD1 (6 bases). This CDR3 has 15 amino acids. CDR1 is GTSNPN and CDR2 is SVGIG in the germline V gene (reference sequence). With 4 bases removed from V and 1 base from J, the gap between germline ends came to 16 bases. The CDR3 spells CAWMGERDTNTEAFF. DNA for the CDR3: TGTGCCTGGATGGGGGAGAGGGACACGAACACTGAAGCTTTCTTT.

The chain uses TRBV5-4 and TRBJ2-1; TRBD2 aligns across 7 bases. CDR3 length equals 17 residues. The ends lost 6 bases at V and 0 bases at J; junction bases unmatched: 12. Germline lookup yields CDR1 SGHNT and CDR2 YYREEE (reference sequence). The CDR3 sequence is CASIKSPASGSYNEQFF. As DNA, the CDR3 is TGTGCCAGCATCAAGTCACCGGCTAGCGGCTCCTACAATGAGCAGTTCTTC.

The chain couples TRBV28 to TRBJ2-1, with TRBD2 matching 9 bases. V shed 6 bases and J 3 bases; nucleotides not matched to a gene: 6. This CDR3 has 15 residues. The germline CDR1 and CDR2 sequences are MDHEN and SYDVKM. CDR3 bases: TGTGCCAGCAGCCCTACTAGCGGGTTCTACAATGAGCAGTTCTTC. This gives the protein CASSPTSGFYNEQFF.

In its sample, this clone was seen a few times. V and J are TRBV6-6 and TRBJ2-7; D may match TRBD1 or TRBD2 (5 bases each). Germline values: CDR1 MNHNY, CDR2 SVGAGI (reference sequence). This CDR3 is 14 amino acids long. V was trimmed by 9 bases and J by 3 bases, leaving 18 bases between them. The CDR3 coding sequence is TGTGCCAGTCGCGCCGGGGACGGAAGCTACGAGCAGTACTTC. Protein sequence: CASRAGDGSYEQYF.

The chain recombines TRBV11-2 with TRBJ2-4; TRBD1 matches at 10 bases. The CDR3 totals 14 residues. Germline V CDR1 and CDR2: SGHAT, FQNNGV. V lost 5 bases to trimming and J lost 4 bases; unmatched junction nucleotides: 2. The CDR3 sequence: CASSAGQGKNIQYF. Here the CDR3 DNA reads TGTGCCAGCAGCGCGGGACAGGGGAAAAACATTCAGTACTTC.

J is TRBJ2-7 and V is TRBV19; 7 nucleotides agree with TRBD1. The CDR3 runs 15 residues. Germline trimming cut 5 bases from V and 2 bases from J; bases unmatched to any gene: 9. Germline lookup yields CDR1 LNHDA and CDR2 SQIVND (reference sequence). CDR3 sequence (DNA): TGTGCCAGTAGTCCATTCCGGGACAGAACCTACGAGCAGTACTTC. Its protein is CASSPFRDRTYEQYF.

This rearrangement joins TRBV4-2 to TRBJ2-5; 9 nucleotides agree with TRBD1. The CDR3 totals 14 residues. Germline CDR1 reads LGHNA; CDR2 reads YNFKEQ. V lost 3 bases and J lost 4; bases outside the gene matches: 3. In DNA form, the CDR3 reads TGTGCCAGCAGCCAGGTGACAGGGGGAGAGACCCAGTACTTC. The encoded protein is CASSQVTGGETQYF.

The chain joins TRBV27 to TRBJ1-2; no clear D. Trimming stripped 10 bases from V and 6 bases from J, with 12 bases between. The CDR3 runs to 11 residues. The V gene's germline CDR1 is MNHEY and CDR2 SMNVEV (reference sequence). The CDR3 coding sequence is TGTGCCACGAGACTATTGAATGGCTACACCTTC. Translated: CATRLLNGYTF.

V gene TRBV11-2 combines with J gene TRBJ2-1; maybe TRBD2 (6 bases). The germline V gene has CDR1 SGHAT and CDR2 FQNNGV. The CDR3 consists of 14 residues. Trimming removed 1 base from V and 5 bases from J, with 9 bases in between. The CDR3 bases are TGTGCCAGCAGCTTAGCGGGAGCGCACAATGAGCAGTTCTTC. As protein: CASSLAGAHNEQFF.

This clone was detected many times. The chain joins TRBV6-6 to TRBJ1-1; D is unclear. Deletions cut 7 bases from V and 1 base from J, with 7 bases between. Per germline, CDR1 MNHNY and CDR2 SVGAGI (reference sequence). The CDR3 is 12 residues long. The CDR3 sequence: CASTLPNTEAFF. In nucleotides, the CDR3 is TGTGCCAGCACCCTGCCGAACACTGAAGCTTTCTTT.

The CDR3 sequence is CASRVGLAGETQYF. The CDR3 DNA reads as TGTGCCAGCAGGGTCGGACTAGCGGGAGAGACCCAGTACTTC. The chain employs TRBV2 and TRBJ2-5, with 11 bases lining up with TRBD2. The CDR3 spans 14 residues. From germline, CDR1 is SNHLY and CDR2 FYNNEI. V trimming: 6 bases; J trimming: 4 bases; junction bases outside the gene matches: 4.

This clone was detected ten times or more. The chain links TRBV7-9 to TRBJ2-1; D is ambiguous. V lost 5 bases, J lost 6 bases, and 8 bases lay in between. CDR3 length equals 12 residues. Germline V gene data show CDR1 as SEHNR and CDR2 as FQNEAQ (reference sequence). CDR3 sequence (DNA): TGTGCCAGCAGCCCCACCATCAATGAGCAGTTCTTC. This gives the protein CASSPTINEQFF.

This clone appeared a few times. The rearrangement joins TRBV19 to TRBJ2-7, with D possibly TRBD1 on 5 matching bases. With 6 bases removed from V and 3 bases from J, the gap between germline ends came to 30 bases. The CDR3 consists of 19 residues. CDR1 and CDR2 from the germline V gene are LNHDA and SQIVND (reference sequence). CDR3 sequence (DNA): TGTGCCAGTAGCTCTCGAAGCCGCGCCGGGTCCCCCAGGGTCTACGAGCAGTACTTC. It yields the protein CASSSRSRAGSPRVYEQYF. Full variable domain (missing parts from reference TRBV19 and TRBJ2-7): DGGITQSPKYLFRKEGQNVTLSCEQNLNHDAMYWYRQDPGQGLRLIYYSQIVNDFQKGDIAEGYSVSREKKESFPLTVTSAQKNPTAFYLCASSSRSRAGSPRVYEQYFGPGTRLTVT.

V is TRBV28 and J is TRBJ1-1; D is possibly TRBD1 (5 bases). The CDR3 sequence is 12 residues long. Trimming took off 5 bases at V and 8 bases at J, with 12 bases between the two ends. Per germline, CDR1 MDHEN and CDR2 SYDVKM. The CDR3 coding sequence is TGTGCCAGCAGTCTGGTCTGGGGGGAAGCTTTCTTT. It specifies CASSLVWGEAFF.

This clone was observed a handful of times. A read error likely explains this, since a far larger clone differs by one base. CDR3 nucleotide sequence: TGTGCCTGGAGGTGTCTACAGGTTCGGTATGGCTACACCTTC. It is translated as CAWRCLQVRYGYTF. The chain has TRBV30 and TRBJ1-2, with D perhaps matching TRBD1 (5 bases). Trimming took 3 bases from V and 5 from J, leaving 16 bases between them. CDR1 and CDR2 from the germline V gene are GTSNPN and SVGIG (reference sequence). The CDR3 has 14 amino acids.

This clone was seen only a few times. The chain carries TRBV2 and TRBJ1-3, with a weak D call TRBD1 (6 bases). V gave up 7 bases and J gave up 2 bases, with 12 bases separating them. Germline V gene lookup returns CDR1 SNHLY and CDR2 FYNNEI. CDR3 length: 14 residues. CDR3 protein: CASTRDNTGNTIYF. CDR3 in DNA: TGTGCCAGCACTCGGGACAACACTGGAAACACCATATATTTT.